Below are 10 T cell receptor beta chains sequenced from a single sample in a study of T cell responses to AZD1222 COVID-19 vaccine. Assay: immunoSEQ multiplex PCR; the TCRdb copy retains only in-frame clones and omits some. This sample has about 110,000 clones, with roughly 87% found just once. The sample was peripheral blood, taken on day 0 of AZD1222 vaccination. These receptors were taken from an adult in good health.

The CDR3 protein is CASTQGANEKLFF. The DNA of the CDR3 is TGCGCCAGCACCCAGGGTGCTAATGAAAAACTGTTTTTT. The rearrangement links TRBV10-2 to TRBJ1-4; TRBD1 might be the D (5 bases). The germline CDR1 and CDR2 sequences are WSHSY and SAAADI. Trimming stripped 7 bases from V and 3 bases from J, with 9 bases between. The CDR3 is made up of 13 amino acids.

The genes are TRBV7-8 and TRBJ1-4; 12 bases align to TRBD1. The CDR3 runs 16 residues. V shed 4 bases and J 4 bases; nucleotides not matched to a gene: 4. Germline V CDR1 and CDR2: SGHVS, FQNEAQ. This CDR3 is CASSSGTGGNNEKLFF. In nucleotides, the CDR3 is TGTGCCAGCAGCTCCGGGACAGGGGGCAATAATGAAAAACTGTTTTTT.

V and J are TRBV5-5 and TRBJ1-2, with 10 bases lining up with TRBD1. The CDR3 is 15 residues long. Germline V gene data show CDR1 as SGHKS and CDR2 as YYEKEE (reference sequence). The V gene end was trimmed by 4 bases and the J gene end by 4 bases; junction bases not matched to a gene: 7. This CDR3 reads CASSPDRGLLYGYTF. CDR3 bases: TGTGCCAGCAGCCCTGACAGGGGGCTACTCTATGGCTACACCTTC.

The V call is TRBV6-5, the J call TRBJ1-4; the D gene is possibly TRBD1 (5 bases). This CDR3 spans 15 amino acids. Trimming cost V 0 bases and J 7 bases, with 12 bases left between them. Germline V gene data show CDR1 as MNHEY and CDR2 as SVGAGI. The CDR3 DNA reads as TGTGCCAGCAGTTACTCGGCGGCCGGGGGTGAAAAACTGTTTTTT. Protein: CASSYSAAGGEKLFF.

This CDR3 reads CASSQAPVGGEQYF. The CDR3, as DNA: TGTGCCAGCAGCCAGGCTCCCGTCGGGGGCGAGCAGTACTTC. The genes are TRBV3-1 (or the pseudogene TRBV3-2) and TRBJ2-7, with D possibly matching TRBD2 (6 bases). The CDR3 has 14 residues. V was pared by 3 bases and J by 6 bases, with 15 bases between. Germline V lookup: CDR1 LGHDT, CDR2 YNNKEL (reference sequence).

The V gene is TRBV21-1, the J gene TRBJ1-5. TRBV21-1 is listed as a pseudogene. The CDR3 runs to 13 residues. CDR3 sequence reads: CAIRGQGGQPQHF. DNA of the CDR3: TGTGCCATCAGGGGGCAGGGAGGTCAGCCCCAGCATTTT.

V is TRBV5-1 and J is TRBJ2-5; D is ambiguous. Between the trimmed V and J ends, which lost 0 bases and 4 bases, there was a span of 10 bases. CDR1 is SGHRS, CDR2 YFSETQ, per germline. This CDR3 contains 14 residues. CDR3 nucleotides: TGCGCCAGCAGCTTGGGGACGGACGTAGAGACCCAGTACTTC. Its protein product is CASSLGTDVETQYF.

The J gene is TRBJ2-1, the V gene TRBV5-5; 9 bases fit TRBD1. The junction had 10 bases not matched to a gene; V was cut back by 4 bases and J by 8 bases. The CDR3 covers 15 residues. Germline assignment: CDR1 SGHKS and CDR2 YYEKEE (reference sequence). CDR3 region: CASSPWDRVEDEQFF. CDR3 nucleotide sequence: TGTGCCAGCAGCCCTTGGGACAGGGTAGAGGATGAGCAGTTCTTC.

CDR3 bases: TGTGCCAGTAGGACTGGGGGGGGCTATGAGCAGTTCTTC. Translating it yields CASRTGGGYEQFF. V usage is TRBV19 and J usage is TRBJ2-1, with D possibly matching TRBD2 (7 bases). CDR3 length: 13 residues. Trimming cost V 6 bases and J 8 bases, with 14 bases left between them. Germline loops: CDR1 LNHDA, CDR2 SQIVND (reference sequence).

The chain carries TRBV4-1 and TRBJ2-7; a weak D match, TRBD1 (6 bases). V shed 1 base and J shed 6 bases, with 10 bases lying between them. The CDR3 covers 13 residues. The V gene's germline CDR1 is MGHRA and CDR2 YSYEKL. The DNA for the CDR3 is TGCGCCAGCAGCCAAGTTCAGGGGCGCGAGCAGTACTTC. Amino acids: CASSQVQGREQYF.